This T cell receptor beta chain was identified during a study of cytomegalovirus exposure and HLA in healthy donors. CDR3 length equals 18 residues. V lost 1 base, J lost 8 bases, and 12 bases stayed unmatched. The V gene's germline CDR1 is SGHNT and CDR2 YENEEA. In the case of this clone: Its specificity is unknown.

Both 60 Vbeta primers and 13 Jbeta primers went into the PCR. TCRdb keeps only in-frame clones here, not all; method: immunoSEQ multiplex PCR. Counted here are about 130,000 clones, 82% occurring once; the ten biggest clones make up roughly 1.2%. Study-wide results and caveats: Fewer than 20,000 TCR beta sequences were associated with HLA alleles at 0.05 false discovery rate in a later analysis. A later analysis by the authors found several of the most significant clusters apparently linked to common viral pathogens. A prior analysis recorded that most TCR beta V segments were productive about 90% or about 30% of the time. Presence/absence analyses assumed roughly uniform sequencing depth across donors, which may not hold.

Sequencing used PBMCs. This TCR was recovered from a boy aged 10-17 years in good health and CMV-seronegative. J is TRBJ2-1 and V is TRBV11-3; 12 positions agree with TRBD2. The CDR3 region has the DNA TGTGCCAGCAGCTTAGCGACTAGCGGGAGTCCTCTTACGGATGAGCAGTTCTTC. Amino acid sequence: CASSLATSGSPLTDEQFF.